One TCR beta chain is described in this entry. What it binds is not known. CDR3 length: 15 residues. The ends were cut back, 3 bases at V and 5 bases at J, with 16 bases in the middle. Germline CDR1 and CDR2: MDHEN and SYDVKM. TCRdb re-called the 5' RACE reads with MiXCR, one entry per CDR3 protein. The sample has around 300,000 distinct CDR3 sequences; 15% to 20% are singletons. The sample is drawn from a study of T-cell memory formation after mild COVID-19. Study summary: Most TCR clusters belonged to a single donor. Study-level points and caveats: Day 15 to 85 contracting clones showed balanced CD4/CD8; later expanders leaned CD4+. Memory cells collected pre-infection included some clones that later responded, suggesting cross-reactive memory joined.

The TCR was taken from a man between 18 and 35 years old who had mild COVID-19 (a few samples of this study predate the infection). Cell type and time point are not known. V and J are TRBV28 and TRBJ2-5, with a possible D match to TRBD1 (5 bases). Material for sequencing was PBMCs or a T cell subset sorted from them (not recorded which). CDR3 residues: CASSFHWAPGETQYF. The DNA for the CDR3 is TGTGCCAGCAGTTTCCATTGGGCGCCAGGGGAGACCCAGTACTTC.